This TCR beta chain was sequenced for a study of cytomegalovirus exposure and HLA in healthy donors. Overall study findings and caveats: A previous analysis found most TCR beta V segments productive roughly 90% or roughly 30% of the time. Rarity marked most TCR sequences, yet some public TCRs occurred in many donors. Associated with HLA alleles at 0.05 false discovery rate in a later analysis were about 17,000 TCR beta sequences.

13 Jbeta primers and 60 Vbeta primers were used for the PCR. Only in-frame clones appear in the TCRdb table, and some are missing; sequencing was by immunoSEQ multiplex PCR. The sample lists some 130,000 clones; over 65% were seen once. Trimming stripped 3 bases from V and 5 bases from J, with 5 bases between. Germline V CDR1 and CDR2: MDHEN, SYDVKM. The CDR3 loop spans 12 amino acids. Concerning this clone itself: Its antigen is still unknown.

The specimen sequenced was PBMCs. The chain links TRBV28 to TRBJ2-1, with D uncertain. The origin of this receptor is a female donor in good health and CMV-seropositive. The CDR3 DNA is TGTGCCAGCAGTTTTTTCAACAATGAGCAGTTCTTC. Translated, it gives CASSFFNNEQFF.